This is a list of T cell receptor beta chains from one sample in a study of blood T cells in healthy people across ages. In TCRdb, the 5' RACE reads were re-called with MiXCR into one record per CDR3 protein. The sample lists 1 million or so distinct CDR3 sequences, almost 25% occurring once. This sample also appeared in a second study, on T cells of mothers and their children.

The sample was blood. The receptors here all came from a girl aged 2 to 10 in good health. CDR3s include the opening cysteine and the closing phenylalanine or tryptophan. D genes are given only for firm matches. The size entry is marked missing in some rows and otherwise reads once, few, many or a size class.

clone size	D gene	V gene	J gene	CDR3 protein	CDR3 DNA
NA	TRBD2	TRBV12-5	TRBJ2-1	CASYAGGLDEQFF	TGTGCTAGTTATGCGGGGGGGCTTGATGAGCAGTTCTTC
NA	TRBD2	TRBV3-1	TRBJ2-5	CASSQALAGATQYF	TGTGCCAGCAGCCAAGCACTAGCGGGAGCGACCCAGTACTTC
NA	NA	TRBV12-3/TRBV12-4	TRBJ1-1	CASRGVVGAKGTEAFF	TGTGCCAGCAGGGGCGTCGTCGGGGCTAAGGGCACTGAAGCTTTCTTT
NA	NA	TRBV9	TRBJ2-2	CASSVGPETGELFF	TGTGCCAGCAGCGTAGGTCCGGAAACCGGGGAGCTGTTTTTT
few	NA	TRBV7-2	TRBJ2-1	CASRKEYEQFF	TGTGCCAGCAGAAAAGAGTATGAGCAGTTCTTC
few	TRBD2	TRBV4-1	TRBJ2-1	CAGSQVAGVYNEQFF	TGCGCCGGCAGCCAAGTTGCGGGAGTATACAATGAGCAGTTCTTC
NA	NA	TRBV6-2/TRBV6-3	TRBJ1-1	CASSYVGQLGAEAFF	TGTGCCAGCAGTTATGTCGGCCAGCTAGGTGCTGAAGCTTTCTTT
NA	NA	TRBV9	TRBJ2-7	CASSVGRGMDEQYF	TGTGCCAGCAGCGTAGGTCGGGGAATGGACGAGCAGTACTTC
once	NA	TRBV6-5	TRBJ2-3	CASRSPRGATSTDTQYF	TGTGCCAGCAGATCCCCTAGAGGAGCTACTAGCACAGATACGCAGTATTTT
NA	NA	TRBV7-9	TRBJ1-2	CASSGPYNYGYTF	TGTGCCAGCAGTGGACCCTACAACTATGGCTACACCTTC
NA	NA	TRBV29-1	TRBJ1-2	CSVQSGLPNYGYTF	TGCAGCGTCCAATCGGGCCTTCCAAACTATGGCTACACCTTC
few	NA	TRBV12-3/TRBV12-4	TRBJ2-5	CASSYEGGLYQETQYF	TGTGCCAGCAGTTATGAAGGAGGTCTGTATCAGGAGACCCAGTACTTC
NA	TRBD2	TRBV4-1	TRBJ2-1	CASSQESSGIYNVQFF	TGTGCCAGCAGCCAAGAATCTAGCGGGATATACAATGTGCAGTTCTTC
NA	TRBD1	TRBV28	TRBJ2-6	CAGSGGQGGELANVLTF	TGTGCCGGGTCAGGGGGCCAGGGAGGCGAACTGGCCAACGTCCTGACTTTC
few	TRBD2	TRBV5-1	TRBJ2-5	CASSFLAEETQYF	TGCGCCAGCAGCTTCCTAGCGGAAGAGACCCAGTACTTC
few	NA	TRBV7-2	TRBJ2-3	CASSLEGKVYLAADTQYF	TGTGCCAGCAGCTTAGAAGGGAAGGTGTACCTAGCCGCAGATACGCAGTATTTT
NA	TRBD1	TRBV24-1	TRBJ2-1	CATSDPDRVNEQFF	TGTGCCACCAGTGACCCGGACAGGGTCAATGAGCAGTTCTTC
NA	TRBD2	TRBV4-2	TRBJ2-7	CASSDTSGRAREQYF	TGTGCCAGCAGCGATACTAGCGGGAGGGCTAGAGAGCAGTACTTC
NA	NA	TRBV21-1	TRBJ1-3	CASSAGTAPFNSGNTIYF	TGTGCCAGCAGTGCCGGGACAGCCCCATTCAACTCTGGAAACACCATATATTTT
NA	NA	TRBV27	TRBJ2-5	CASSLTETPETQYF	TGTGCCAGCAGTTTAACAGAAACCCCAGAGACCCAGTACTTC
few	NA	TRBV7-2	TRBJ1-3	CASTPGDPPGNTIYF	TGTGCCAGCACCCCCGGGGATCCCCCTGGAAACACCATATATTTT
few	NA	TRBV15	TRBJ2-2	CATSSFNTGELFF	TGTGCCACCAGCAGTTTCAACACCGGGGAGCTGTTTTTT
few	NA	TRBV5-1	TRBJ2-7	CASRRGYETPSYEQYF	TGCGCCAGCAGGAGAGGTTACGAGACCCCCTCCTACGAGCAGTACTTC
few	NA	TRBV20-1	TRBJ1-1	CSVASRDTVNTEAFF	TGCAGTGTTGCTTCCCGGGACACTGTGAACACTGAAGCTTTCTTT
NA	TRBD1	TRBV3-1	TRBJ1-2	CASSFGRGPLSYGYTF	TGTGCCAGCAGCTTCGGCAGGGGGCCGCTCTCTTATGGCTACACCTTC
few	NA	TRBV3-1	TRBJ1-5	CASSQGPYYQPQHF	TGTGCCAGCAGCCAAGGTCCATATTATCAGCCCCAGCATTTT
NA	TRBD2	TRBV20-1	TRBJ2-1	CSARSLADLYEQFF	TGCAGTGCTAGGTCCCTAGCGGACCTTTATGAGCAGTTCTTC
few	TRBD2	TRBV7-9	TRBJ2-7	CASSLELAVTYEQYF	TGTGCCAGCAGCTTAGAACTAGCGGTTACCTACGAGCAGTACTTC
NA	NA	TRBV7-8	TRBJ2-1	CASSLIDRVGNEQFF	TGTGCCAGCAGCCTAATAGATCGTGTGGGCAATGAGCAGTTCTTC